The T cell receptor (beta chain) described here comes from a study of T cell repertoires in cytomegalovirus infection. At the level of the study: Public TCR beta signatures indicated both CMV infection and matching HLA type.

Germline values: CDR1 DFQATT, CDR2 SNEGSKA (reference sequence). The length of the CDR3 is 14 residues. The trim removed 3 bases at V and 4 bases at J, leaving 8 bases unmatched. Study findings and constraints: Cumulative public TCR beta family frequency identified CMV carriers with the relevant HLA.

MiXCR was run by TCRdb on the reads, yielding one entry per CDR3 protein. The repertoire consists of roughly 500,000 distinct CDR3 sequences, with around 11% occurring once and the leading ten covering about 10%. This clonotype was seen ten or more times. Its specificity is unknown. The chain employs TRBV20-1 and TRBJ2-5; TRBD2 matches at 7 bases. This TCR was sampled from a human donor in good health (CMV status not recorded). Some clones in this sample may be carry-over from other donors' samples. The sample taken for sequencing was PBMCs. Here the CDR3 DNA reads TGCAGTGCTAGTCAGGCGGGAGCGGGAGAGACCCAGTACTTC. Translated: CSASQAGAGETQYF.